The present entry profiles one T cell receptor (beta chain) with its context. If patients had autoimmune disease history or systemic immunosuppression, they were excluded. Collection of blood occurred at baseline, at cycle 4 day 1, and at cycle 7 day 1. This entry belongs to a study of OX40 agonist ivuxolimab in advanced cancers. Across the study: Age averaged around 59 years (range roughly 23 to 90), and 80% to 90% were male. Prior therapy, whether anti-PD-1, anti-PD-L1 or anti-CTLA-4, was allowed, and less than 45% had some.

Profiled with immunoSEQ multiplex PCR; TCRdb holds only in-frame clones, not every one. Among under 25,000 clones listed, roughly 82% were seen once. The V gene end was trimmed by 10 bases and the J gene end by 2 bases; junction bases not matched to a gene: 4. The CDR3 loop spans 13 amino acids. CDR1 and CDR2 from the germline V gene are LNHDA and SQIVND (reference sequence). The chain uses TRBV19 and TRBJ2-2; 7 bases fit TRBD1. The receptor's source is an adult with an advanced solid tumor such as melanoma, head and neck, liver or kidney cancer. Sequences were derived from CD4+ or CD8+ T cells sorted from blood, sampled in a trial of the OX40 agonist ivuxolimab. This chain's CDR3 is CATGTVNTGELFF. CDR3 coding DNA: TGTGCCACCGGGACAGTCAACACCGGGGAGCTGTTTTTT.